This TCR beta chain was captured by sequencing in a study of vaccination effects on CD4 cells after COVID-19. Concerning this clone: What it binds is not known.

Study-wide findings and caveats: Convalescent patients were scarce, and early post-infection timepoints were absent.

V lost 4 bases and J lost 2, with 9 bases in between. CDR1 is MNHEY and CDR2 is SVGAGI in the germline V gene. The length of the CDR3 is 15 residues. In the ViraFEST assay, antigen-specific CD4+ clonotypes were identified by expansion after peptide-pool stimulation. Investigators separated out CD4+ T cells once around eleven days of culture had passed. Neither prior SARS-CoV-2 infection nor positive nucleocapsid antibodies were present in the vaccine recipients. A density of over 1.5 million PBMC per well was used; these cells were cultured with roughly 10 IU/ml IL-2 and approximately 10 ug/ml peptides. Cultures got half-medium changes with IL-2 on days 3 and 7. The assay was immunoSEQ multiplex PCR, and TCRdb's table has in-frame clones only and misses some. This table holds 50,000 to 65,000 clones, 79% found once.

The source is a human donor who received a COVID-19 vaccine. The sample here was CD4+ T cells from PBMCs cultured with HCoV-OC43 spike peptides, taken before COVID-19 vaccination. Subset in this sample: HCoV-OC43 spike overlapping peptide pool stimulation. The rearrangement joins TRBV6-5 to TRBJ2-6, with D possibly TRBD1 on 5 matching bases. CDR3 nucleotide sequence: TGTGCCAGCAGTTCTAAGGGGACTGGGGCCAACGTCCTGACTTTC. Translating gives CASSSKGTGANVLTF.